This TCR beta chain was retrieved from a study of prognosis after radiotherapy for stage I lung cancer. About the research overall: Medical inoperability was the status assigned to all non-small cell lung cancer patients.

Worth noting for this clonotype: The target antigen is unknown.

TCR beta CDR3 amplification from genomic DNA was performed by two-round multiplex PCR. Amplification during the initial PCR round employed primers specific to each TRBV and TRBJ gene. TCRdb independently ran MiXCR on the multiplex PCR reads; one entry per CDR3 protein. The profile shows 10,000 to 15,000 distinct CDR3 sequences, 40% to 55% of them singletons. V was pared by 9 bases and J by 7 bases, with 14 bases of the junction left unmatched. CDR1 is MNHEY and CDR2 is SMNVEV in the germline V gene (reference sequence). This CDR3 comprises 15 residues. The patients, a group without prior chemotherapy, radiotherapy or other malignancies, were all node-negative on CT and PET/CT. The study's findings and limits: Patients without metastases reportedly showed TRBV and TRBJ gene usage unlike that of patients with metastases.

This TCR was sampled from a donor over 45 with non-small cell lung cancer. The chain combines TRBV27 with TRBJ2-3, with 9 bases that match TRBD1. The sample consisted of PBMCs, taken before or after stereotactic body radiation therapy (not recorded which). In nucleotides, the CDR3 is TGTGCCAGTTCGCTGGGGGGACAGGGCGGACATACGCAGTATTTT. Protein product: CASSLGGQGGHTQYF.